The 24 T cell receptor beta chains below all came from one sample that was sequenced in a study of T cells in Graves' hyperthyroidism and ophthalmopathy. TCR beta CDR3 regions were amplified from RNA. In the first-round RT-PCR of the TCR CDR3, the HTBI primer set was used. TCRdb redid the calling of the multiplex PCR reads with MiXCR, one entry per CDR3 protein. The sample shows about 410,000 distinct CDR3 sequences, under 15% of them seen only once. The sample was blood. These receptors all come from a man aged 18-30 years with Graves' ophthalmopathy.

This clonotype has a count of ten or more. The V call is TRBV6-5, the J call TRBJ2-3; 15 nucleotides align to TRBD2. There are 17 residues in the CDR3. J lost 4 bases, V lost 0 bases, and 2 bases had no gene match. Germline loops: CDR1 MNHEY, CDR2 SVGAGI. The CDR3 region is CASSYSGTSGGPDTQYF. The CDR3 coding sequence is TGTGCCAGCAGTTACTCGGGGACTAGCGGGGGGCCAGATACGCAGTATTTT.

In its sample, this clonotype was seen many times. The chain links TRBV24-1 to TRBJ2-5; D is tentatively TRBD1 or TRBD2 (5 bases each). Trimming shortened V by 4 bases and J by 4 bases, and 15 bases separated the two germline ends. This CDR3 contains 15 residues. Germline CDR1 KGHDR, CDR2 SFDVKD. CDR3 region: CATSDRGTGLETQYF. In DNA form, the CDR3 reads TGTGCCACCAGTGACCGGGGTACAGGTTTAGAGACCCAGTACTTC.

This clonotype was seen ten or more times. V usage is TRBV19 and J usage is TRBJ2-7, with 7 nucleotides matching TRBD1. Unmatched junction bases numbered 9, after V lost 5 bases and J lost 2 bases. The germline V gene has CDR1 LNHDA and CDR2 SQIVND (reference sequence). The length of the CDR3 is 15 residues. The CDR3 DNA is TGTGCCAGTAGTGAACCCTGGACAGGAGCCTACGAGCAGTACTTC. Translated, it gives CASSEPWTGAYEQYF.

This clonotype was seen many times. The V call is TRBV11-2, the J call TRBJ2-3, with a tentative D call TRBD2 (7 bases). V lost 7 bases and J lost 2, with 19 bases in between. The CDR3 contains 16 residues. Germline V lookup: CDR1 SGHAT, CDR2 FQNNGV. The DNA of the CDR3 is TGTGCCAGCACAAAGGGGGACGGGGGGCACACAGATACGCAGTATTTT. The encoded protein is CASTKGDGGHTDTQYF.

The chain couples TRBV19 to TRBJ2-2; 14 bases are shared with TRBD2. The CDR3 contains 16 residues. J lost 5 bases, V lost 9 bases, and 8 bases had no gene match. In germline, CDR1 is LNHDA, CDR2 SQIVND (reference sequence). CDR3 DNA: TGTGCCAGCTCCGGGACTAGCGGGAGTTTTACCGGGGAGCTGTTTTTT. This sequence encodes CASSGTSGSFTGELFF.

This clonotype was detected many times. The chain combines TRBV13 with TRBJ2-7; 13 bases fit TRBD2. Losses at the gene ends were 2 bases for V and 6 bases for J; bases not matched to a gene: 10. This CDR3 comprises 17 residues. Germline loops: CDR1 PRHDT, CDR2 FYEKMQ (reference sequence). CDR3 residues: CASSLQGLAGSRVEQYF. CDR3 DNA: TGTGCCAGCAGCTTACAGGGACTAGCGGGGTCGCGGGTCGAGCAGTACTTC.

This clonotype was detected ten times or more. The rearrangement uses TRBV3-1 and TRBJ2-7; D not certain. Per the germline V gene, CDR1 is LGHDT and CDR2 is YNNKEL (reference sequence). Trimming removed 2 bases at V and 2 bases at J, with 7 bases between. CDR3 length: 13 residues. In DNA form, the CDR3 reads TGTGCCAGCAGCCAATTACTGACCTACGAGCAGTACTTC. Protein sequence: CASSQLLTYEQYF.

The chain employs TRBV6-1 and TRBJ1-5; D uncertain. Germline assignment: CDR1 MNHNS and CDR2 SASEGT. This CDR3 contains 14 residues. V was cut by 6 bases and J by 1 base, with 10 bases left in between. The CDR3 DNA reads TGTGCCAGCAGCCCCGGAACCAGCAATCAGCCCCAGCATTTT. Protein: CASSPGTSNQPQHF.

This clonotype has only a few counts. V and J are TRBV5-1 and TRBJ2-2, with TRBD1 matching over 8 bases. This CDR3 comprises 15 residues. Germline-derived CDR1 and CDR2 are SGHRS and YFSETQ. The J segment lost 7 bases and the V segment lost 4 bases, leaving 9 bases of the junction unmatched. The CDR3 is CASSPRTGSDGELFF. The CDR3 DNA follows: TGCGCCAGCAGCCCGAGGACAGGGAGCGACGGGGAGCTGTTTTTT.

The CDR3 DNA reads as TGTGCCAGCAGTGCTGACAGGAATGGACCAACTAATGAAAAACTGTTTTTT. This codes for CASSADRNGPTNEKLFF. This chain links TRBV6-1 with TRBJ1-4, with D possibly being TRBD1 (6 bases). CDR1 MNHNS and CDR2 SASEGT come from the germline V gene. V lost 4 bases, J lost 0 bases, and 15 bases lay in between. This CDR3 is built from 17 residues.

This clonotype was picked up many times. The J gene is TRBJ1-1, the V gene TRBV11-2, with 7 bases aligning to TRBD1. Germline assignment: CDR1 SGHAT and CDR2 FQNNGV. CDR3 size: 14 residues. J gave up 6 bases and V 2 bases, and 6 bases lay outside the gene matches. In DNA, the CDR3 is TGTGCCAGCAGCTTAAGGGGGCAATTGTCTGAAGCTTTCTTT. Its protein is CASSLRGQLSEAFF. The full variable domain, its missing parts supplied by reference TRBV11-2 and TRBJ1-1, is EAGVAQSPRYKIIEKRQSVAFWCNPISGHATLYWYQQILGQGPKLLIQFQNNGVVDDSQLPKDRFSAERLKGVDSTLKIQPAKLEDSAVYLCASSLRGQLSEAFFGQGTRLTVV.

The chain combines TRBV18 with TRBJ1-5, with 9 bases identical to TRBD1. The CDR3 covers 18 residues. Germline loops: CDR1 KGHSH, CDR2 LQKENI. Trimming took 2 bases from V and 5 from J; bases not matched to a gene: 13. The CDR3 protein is CASSPIGPGTGSDQPQHF. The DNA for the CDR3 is TGTGCCAGCTCACCAATCGGCCCGGGGACAGGGAGTGATCAGCCCCAGCATTTT.

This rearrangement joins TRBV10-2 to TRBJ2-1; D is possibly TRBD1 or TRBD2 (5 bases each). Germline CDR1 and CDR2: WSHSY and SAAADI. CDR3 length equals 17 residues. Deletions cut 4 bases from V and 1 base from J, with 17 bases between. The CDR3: CASSGAGTKGSYNEQFF. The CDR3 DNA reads TGCGCCAGCAGTGGGGCAGGGACGAAGGGATCCTACAATGAGCAGTTCTTC.

CDR3 amino acids: CASSYSLAVHNEQFF. In DNA, the CDR3 is TGTGCCAGCAGTTACTCCCTAGCGGTGCACAATGAGCAGTTCTTC. The chain recombines TRBV6-5 with TRBJ2-1, with 7 bases lining up with TRBD2. Germline V gene lookup returns CDR1 MNHEY and CDR2 SVGAGI. V shed 0 bases, J shed 5 bases, and the junction held 4 bases outside the gene matches. The CDR3 is 15 residues long.

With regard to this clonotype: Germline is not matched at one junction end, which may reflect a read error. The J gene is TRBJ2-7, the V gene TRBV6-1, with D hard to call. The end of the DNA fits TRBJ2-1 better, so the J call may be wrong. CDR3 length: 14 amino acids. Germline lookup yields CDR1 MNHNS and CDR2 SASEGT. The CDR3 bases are TGTGCCATCAGTGAAAGAGGTCAGTCCTACGAGCAGTTCTTC. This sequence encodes CAISERGQSYEQFF.

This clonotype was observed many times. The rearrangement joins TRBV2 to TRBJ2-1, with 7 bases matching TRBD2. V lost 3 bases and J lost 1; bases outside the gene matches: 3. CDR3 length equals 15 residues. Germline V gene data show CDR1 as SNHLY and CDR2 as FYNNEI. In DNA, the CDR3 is TGTGCCAGCAGTGACCGGGGAGGGTCCTACAATGAGCAGTTCTTC. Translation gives CASSDRGGSYNEQFF.

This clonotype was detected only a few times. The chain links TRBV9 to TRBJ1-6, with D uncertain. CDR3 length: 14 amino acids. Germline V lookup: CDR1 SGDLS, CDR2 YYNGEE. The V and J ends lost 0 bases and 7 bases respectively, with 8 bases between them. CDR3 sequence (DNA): TGTGCCAGCAGCGTAGAGTCAGGCAATTCACCCCTCCACTTT. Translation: CASSVESGNSPLHF.

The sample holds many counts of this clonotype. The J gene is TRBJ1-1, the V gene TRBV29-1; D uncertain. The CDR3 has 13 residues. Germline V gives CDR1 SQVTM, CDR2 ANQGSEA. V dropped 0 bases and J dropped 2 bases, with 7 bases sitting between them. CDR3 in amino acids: CSVEDGPNTEAFF. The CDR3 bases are TGCAGCGTTGAAGATGGCCCCAACACTGAAGCTTTCTTT.

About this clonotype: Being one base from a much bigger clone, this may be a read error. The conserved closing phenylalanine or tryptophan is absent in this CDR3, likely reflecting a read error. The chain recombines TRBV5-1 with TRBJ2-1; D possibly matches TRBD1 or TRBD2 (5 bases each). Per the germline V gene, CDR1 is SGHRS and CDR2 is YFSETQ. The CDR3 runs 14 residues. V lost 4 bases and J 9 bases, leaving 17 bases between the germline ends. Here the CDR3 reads CASSRNSEGREQFS. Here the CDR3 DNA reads TGCGCCAGCAGCCGGAATAGCGAGGGGCGTGAGCAGTTCTCC.

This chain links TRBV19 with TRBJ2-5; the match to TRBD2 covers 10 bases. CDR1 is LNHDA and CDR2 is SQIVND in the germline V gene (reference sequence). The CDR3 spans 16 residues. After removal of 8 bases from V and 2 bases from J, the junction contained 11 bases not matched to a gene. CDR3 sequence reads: CASSKNSLAGQETQYF. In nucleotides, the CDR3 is TGTGCCAGTTCAAAGAACTCACTAGCGGGACAAGAGACCCAGTACTTC.

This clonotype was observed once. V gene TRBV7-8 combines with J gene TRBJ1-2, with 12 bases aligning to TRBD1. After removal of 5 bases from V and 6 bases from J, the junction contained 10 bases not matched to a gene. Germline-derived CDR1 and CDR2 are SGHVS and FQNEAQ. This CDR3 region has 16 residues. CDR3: CASSRGTGGFGHGYTF. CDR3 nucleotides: TGTGCCAGCAGCCGAGGGACAGGGGGCTTTGGGCATGGCTACACCTTC.

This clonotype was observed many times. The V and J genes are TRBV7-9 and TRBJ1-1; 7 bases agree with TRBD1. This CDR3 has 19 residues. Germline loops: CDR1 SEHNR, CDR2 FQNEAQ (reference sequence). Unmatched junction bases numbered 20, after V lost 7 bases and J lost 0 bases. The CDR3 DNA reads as TGTGCCAGCACCCCGCGGCTCGGTGAGGGGGCGGAGGTGAACACTGAAGCTTTCTTT. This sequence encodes CASTPRLGEGAEVNTEAFF.

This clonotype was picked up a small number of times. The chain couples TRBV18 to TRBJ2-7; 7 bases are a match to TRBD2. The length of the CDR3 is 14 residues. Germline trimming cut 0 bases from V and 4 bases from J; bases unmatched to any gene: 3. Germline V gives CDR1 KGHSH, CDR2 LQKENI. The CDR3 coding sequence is TGTGCCAGCTCACCACCAGCGGGGCTATACGAGCAGTACTTC. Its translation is CASSPPAGLYEQYF.

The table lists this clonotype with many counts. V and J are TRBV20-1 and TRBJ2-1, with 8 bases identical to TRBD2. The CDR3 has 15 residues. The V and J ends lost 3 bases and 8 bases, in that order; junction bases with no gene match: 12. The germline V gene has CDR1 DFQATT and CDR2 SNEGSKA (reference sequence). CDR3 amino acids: CSARVGAGEGYEQFF. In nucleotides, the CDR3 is TGCAGTGCTAGGGTGGGAGCGGGAGAGGGCTATGAGCAGTTCTTC.